These 29 T cell receptor beta chains were all obtained from the same sample, sequenced in a study of blood T cell repertoires in COVID-19 (dated by TCRdb to 2018 to 2021). The receptor library was made with the immunoSEQ multiplex PCR assay. What TCRdb holds here is the immuneACCESS table cut down to in-frame rearrangements. Part of the clones is not present; checked against another copy, under half of the missing clones reflect an unresolved V gene, and the others are unexplained. For this sample the table gives roughly 260,000 clones, of which roughly 86% were detected only once. Around 10% of the sample belongs to the ten largest clones. The source material was peripheral blood. The receptors stem from a man aged 40-49 years who had recovered from COVID-19.

This clone was observed a single time. This chain connects TRBV7-2 to TRBJ1-1; tentatively, D is TRBD1 (5 bases). The CDR3 length is 13 residues. Germline values: CDR1 SGHTA, CDR2 FQGNSA. V dropped 1 base and J dropped 10 bases, with 13 bases sitting between them. CDR3 DNA sequence: TGTGCCAGCAGCTTAGTCGGGCGGGGGACAGCTTTCTTT. Its protein product is CASSLVGRGTAFF.

The gene calls are TRBV19 and TRBJ2-5; weak D call: TRBD2 (5 bases). The CDR3 loop spans 13 amino acids. CDR1 is LNHDA, CDR2 SQIVND, per germline (reference sequence). V dropped 8 bases and J dropped 5 bases, with 15 bases sitting between them. As DNA, the CDR3 is TGTGCCAGTGGCCACGGGGATAGGGAGACCCAGTACTTC. As protein: CASGHGDRETQYF.

The chain combines TRBV6-2 or TRBV6-3 with TRBJ2-1, with 8 nucleotides matching TRBD2. CDR3 length: 17 amino acids. V was clipped by 3 bases and J by 7 bases; unmatched bases: 14. Germline V gene data show CDR1 as MNHEY and CDR2 as SVGEGT. The CDR3 here is CASSYELLAGGGNEQFF. CDR3 coding DNA: TGTGCCAGCAGTTATGAGTTGTTGGCGGGAGGTGGGAATGAGCAGTTCTTC.

V usage is TRBV13 and J usage is TRBJ2-2, with 8 nucleotides matching TRBD2. Trimming removed 4 bases from V and 7 bases from J; junction bases left unmatched: 11. CDR1 is PRHDT, CDR2 FYEKMQ, per germline (reference sequence). The CDR3 runs 16 residues. DNA for the CDR3: TGTGCCAGCAGCTCGGCGGTTAGCGGGGTCAGCGGGGAGCTGTTTTTT. This gives the protein CASSSAVSGVSGELFF.

The rearrangement uses TRBV9 and TRBJ2-1; D not resolved. CDR1 is SGDLS, CDR2 YYNGEE, per germline. This CDR3 contains 17 residues. Trimming took off 0 bases at V and 4 bases at J, with 17 bases between the two ends. The CDR3 DNA reads as TGTGCCAGCAGCGTAGGATCACCGGGTGATAGATACAATGAGCAGTTCTTC. It encodes CASSVGSPGDRYNEQFF. Full variable domain (outside the CDR3, taken from reference TRBV9 and TRBJ2-1): DSGVTQTPKHLITATGQRVTLRCSPRSGDLSVYWYQQSLDQGLQFLIQYYNGEERAKGNILERFSAQQFPDLHSELNLSSLELGDSALYFCASSVGSPGDRYNEQFFGPGTRLTVL.

This sequence joins TRBV6-2 or TRBV6-3 and TRBJ2-7, with D possibly TRBD2 on 6 matching bases. V was trimmed by 2 bases and J by 4 bases, leaving 15 bases between them. Germline CDR1 MNHEY, CDR2 SVGEGT. The CDR3 extends over 15 amino acids. The CDR3 nucleotides are TGTGCCAGCAGTTACCGGGACTGGCGTCCTTACGAGCAGTACTTC. Encoded protein: CASSYRDWRPYEQYF.

There are a few counts of this clone. The gene calls are TRBV4-3 and TRBJ2-2; 9 nucleotides line up with TRBD2. The CDR3 totals 19 residues. J gave up 4 bases and V 0 bases, and 12 bases lay outside the gene matches. Germline CDR1 LGHNA, CDR2 YSLEER. CDR3 protein: CASSQDLSGSPSLTGELFF. The CDR3 bases are TGCGCCAGCAGCCAAGATCTTAGCGGGAGTCCCTCGCTCACCGGGGAGCTGTTTTTT.

The chain recombines TRBV6-4 with TRBJ2-3; D might be TRBD2 (6 bases). Germline V gene lookup returns CDR1 MRHNA and CDR2 SNTAGT. V was shortened by 6 bases and J by 14 bases, with 15 bases between the two germline ends. This CDR3 is 11 amino acids long. CDR3 protein: CASRGTSRWYF. CDR3 nucleotide sequence: TGTGCCAGCAGAGGGACTTCCCGGTGGTATTTT.

The chain uses TRBV6-6 and TRBJ2-5, with TRBD2 matching 7 bases. The CDR3 sequence is 15 residues long. Germline loops: CDR1 MNHNY, CDR2 SVGAGI (reference sequence). Trimming at V came to 0 bases and at J to 5 bases, leaving 6 bases not matched to a gene. The CDR3 spells CASSYSGRDRETQYF. The CDR3 bases are TGTGCCAGCAGTTACTCAGGGAGGGATAGGGAGACCCAGTACTTC.

The chain recombines TRBV4-3 with TRBJ2-2, with 7 positions matching TRBD2. Unmatched junction bases numbered 0, after V lost 0 bases and J lost 5 bases. The CDR3 is made up of 14 amino acids. In germline, CDR1 is LGHNA, CDR2 YSLEER. This chain's CDR3 is CASSQDGGTGELFF. Here the CDR3 DNA reads TGCGCCAGCAGCCAAGACGGGGGGACCGGGGAGCTGTTTTTT.

J is TRBJ2-2 and V is TRBV11-2; 9 bases are a match to TRBD1. The trim removed 5 bases at V and 4 bases at J, leaving 8 bases unmatched. The CDR3 length is 16 residues. CDR1 is SGHAT and CDR2 is FQNNGV in the germline V gene. CDR3 sequence reads: CASSPGDRVVTGELFF. CDR3 DNA: TGTGCCAGCAGCCCAGGGGACAGGGTAGTCACCGGGGAGCTGTTTTTT.

The chain uses TRBV2 and TRBJ2-4, with 9 bases lining up with TRBD2. The V segment lost 7 bases and the J segment 7 bases; nucleotides outside the gene matches: 8. The CDR3 extends over 14 amino acids. Germline assignment: CDR1 SNHLY and CDR2 FYNNEI. The CDR3 bases are TGTGCCAGCATCTCGGGACTAGCAGGGAACATTCAGTACTTC. This translates into CASISGLAGNIQYF.

The chain recombines TRBV7-2 with TRBJ2-5, with 7 bases aligning to TRBD2. CDR3 length: 13 amino acids. The germline CDR1 and CDR2 sequences are SGHTA and FQGNSA. J gave up 4 bases and V 6 bases, and 5 bases lay outside the gene matches. In DNA, the CDR3 is TGTGCCAGCAGGGAGGGAGGGCCAGAGACCCAGTACTTC. It specifies CASREGGPETQYF.

The chain has TRBV27 and TRBJ2-1; 9 positions match TRBD2. The CDR3 loop spans 17 amino acids. Trimming cost V 5 bases and J 4 bases; bases outside gene matches: 12. Looked up from germline, CDR1 is MNHEY and CDR2 is SMNVEV (reference sequence). This CDR3 reads CASSRPLGLAGYNEQFF. CDR3 nucleotides: TGTGCCAGCAGTCGCCCCCTGGGGCTAGCGGGGTACAATGAGCAGTTCTTC.

V and J are TRBV3-1 (or the pseudogene TRBV3-2) and TRBJ1-2, with a possible D match to TRBD1 (6 bases). V shed 5 bases and J shed 4 bases, with 11 bases lying between them. The CDR3 contains 13 residues. Germline CDR1 and CDR2: LGHDT and YNNKEL (reference sequence). The chain's CDR3 is CASSDDRFYGYTF. In DNA, the CDR3 is TGTGCCAGCAGCGATGACAGGTTCTATGGCTACACCTTC.

The V gene is TRBV11-2, the J gene TRBJ2-7, with TRBD1 matching over 7 bases. The length of the CDR3 is 15 residues. Looked up from germline, CDR1 is SGHAT and CDR2 is FQNNGV. Trimming at V came to 1 base and at J to 4 bases, leaving 7 bases not matched to a gene. The CDR3 reads CASSLGGAGGYEQYF. CDR3 nucleotides: TGTGCCAGCAGCTTAGGGGGCGCAGGGGGTTACGAGCAGTACTTC. The whole variable domain, remainder taken from reference TRBV11-2 and TRBJ2-7, is EAGVAQSPRYKIIEKRQSVAFWCNPISGHATLYWYQQILGQGPKLLIQFQNNGVVDDSQLPKDRFSAERLKGVDSTLKIQPAKLEDSAVYLCASSLGGAGGYEQYFGPGTRLTVT.

This chain links TRBV12-3 or TRBV12-4 with TRBJ1-2; TRBD1 matches at 9 bases. Trimming at V came to 4 bases and at J to 4 bases, leaving 1 base not matched to a gene. The CDR3 contains 13 residues. CDR3 sequence: CASSSDRGYGYTF. As DNA, the CDR3 is TGTGCCAGCAGTTCGGACAGGGGCTATGGCTACACCTTC.

The chain recombines TRBV18 with TRBJ2-3; weak D call: TRBD1 (5 bases). This CDR3 has 16 residues. Deletions cut 2 bases from V and 3 bases from J, with 15 bases between. The germline gives CDR1 KGHSH, CDR2 LQKENI. The CDR3 DNA reads TGTGCCAGCTCACCAGTACCCCAGGGTAATACAGATACGCAGTATTTT. Translated, it gives CASSPVPQGNTDTQYF. The whole variable domain, remainder taken from reference TRBV18 and TRBJ2-3, is NAGVMQNPRHLVRRRGQEARLRCSPMKGHSHVYWYRQLPEEGLKFMVYLQKENIIDESGMPKERFSAEFPKEGPSILRIQQVVRGDSAAYFCASSPVPQGNTDTQYFGPGTRLTVL.

The genes are TRBV19 and TRBJ2-5; perhaps TRBD1 as D (6 bases). Trimming removed 5 bases from V and 3 bases from J, with 16 bases in between. This CDR3 is 15 amino acids long. Germline V lookup: CDR1 LNHDA, CDR2 SQIVND (reference sequence). Here the CDR3 DNA reads TGTGCCAGTAGTCCAGGGGTAGGGTTTGAAGAGACCCAGTACTTC. Translation: CASSPGVGFEETQYF.

The J gene is TRBJ1-2, the V gene TRBV5-1, with a tentative D call TRBD1 (6 bases). The CDR3 totals 17 residues. Deletions cut 4 bases from V and 4 bases from J, with 23 bases between. The germline gives CDR1 SGHRS, CDR2 YFSETQ. The CDR3 is CASSQTGRGLAGYGYTF. The CDR3 nucleotides read TGCGCCAGCAGCCAAACAGGGAGGGGGTTGGCTGGCTATGGCTACACCTTC.

The genes are TRBV18 and TRBJ2-1, with D perhaps TRBD1 (5 bases). The CDR3 is made up of 17 amino acids. Per germline, CDR1 KGHSH and CDR2 LQKENI. V was shortened by 1 base and J by 0 bases, with 13 bases between the two germline ends. The DNA of the CDR3 is TGTGCCAGCTCACCACTGCCGGCAGGGCCCTCCTACAATGAGCAGTTCTTC. Protein sequence: CASSPLPAGPSYNEQFF. The full variable domain, in which reference TRBV18 and TRBJ2-1 provide the parts outside the CDR3, is NAGVMQNPRHLVRRRGQEARLRCSPMKGHSHVYWYRQLPEEGLKFMVYLQKENIIDESGMPKERFSAEFPKEGPSILRIQQVVRGDSAAYFCASSPLPAGPSYNEQFFGPGTRLTVL.

This sequence joins TRBV3-1 (or the pseudogene TRBV3-2) and TRBJ1-1; no reliable D call. CDR1 and CDR2 from the germline V gene are LGHDT and YNNKEL (reference sequence). This CDR3 is built from 12 residues. The V end lost 5 bases, the J end lost 10 bases, and 14 bases lay between the germline ends. The CDR3 spells CASSWRTGLAFF. CDR3 DNA sequence: TGTGCCAGCAGCTGGAGGACGGGTTTAGCTTTCTTT.

This sequence joins TRBV15 and TRBJ1-3; 10 bases map to TRBD1. In germline, CDR1 is LNHNV, CDR2 YYDKDF (reference sequence). This CDR3 spans 13 amino acids. V trimming: 3 bases; J trimming: 9 bases; junction bases outside the gene matches: 2. The CDR3 protein is CATSSGQGGTIYF. The DNA for the CDR3 is TGTGCCACCAGCAGCGGACAGGGGGGCACCATATATTTT.

The CDR3 sequence: CASSRQVNYGYTF. DNA of the CDR3: TGTGCCAGCAGTCGACAGGTGAACTATGGCTACACCTTC. The chain carries TRBV6-5 and TRBJ1-2, with a weak D call TRBD1 (6 bases). This CDR3 contains 13 residues. The V gene lost 5 bases and the J gene lost 2 bases, with 9 bases spanning the gap. Germline V gives CDR1 MNHEY, CDR2 SVGAGI.

V and J are TRBV28 and TRBJ2-1; 11 nucleotides line up with TRBD2. The junction had 5 bases not matched to a gene; V was cut back by 6 bases and J by 4 bases. The V gene's germline CDR1 is MDHEN and CDR2 SYDVKM. This CDR3 has 15 amino acids. As DNA, the CDR3 is TGTGCCAGCAGCATTAGCGGGAGGGGATACAATGAGCAGTTCTTC. Translation gives CASSISGRGYNEQFF.

The V call is TRBV9, the J call TRBJ2-3; 11 bases fit TRBD1. Trimming removed 0 bases from V and 9 bases from J; junction bases left unmatched: 15. The CDR3 extends over 18 amino acids. The germline V gene has CDR1 SGDLS and CDR2 YYNGEE. CDR3 loop: CASSVATGGQGALDTQYF. Here the CDR3 DNA reads TGTGCCAGCAGCGTAGCTACGGGTGGACAGGGGGCTTTGGACACGCAGTATTTT. Based on the CDR3 plus reference TRBV9 and TRBJ2-3, the full variable domain is DSGVTQTPKHLITATGQRVTLRCSPRSGDLSVYWYQQSLDQGLQFLIQYYNGEERAKGNILERFSAQQFPDLHSELNLSSLELGDSALYFCASSVATGGQGALDTQYFGPGTRLTVL.

This CDR3 is CASSPLGRGTEAFF. CDR3 nucleotides: TGTGCCAGCAGCCCACTTGGGAGGGGCACTGAAGCTTTCTTT. The V and J genes are TRBV7-9 and TRBJ1-1; D perhaps matches TRBD1 (5 bases). Germline V gene lookup returns CDR1 SEHNR and CDR2 FQNEAQ (reference sequence). This CDR3 is 14 amino acids long. V shed 5 bases and J shed 4 bases, with 14 bases lying between them.

Here the CDR3 reads CASSPHRGVNTEAFF. The DNA of the CDR3 is TGTGCCAGCAGCCCTCACAGGGGGGTGAACACTGAAGCTTTCTTT. V and J are TRBV5-5 and TRBJ1-1, with TRBD1 identical over 8 bases. Trimming at V came to 4 bases and at J to 0 bases, leaving 5 bases not matched to a gene. Per germline, CDR1 SGHKS and CDR2 YYEKEE (reference sequence). The CDR3 runs 15 residues.

V is TRBV28 and J is TRBJ2-1; 11 bases agree with TRBD1. The CDR3 totals 13 residues. Trimming at V came to 6 bases and at J to 6 bases, leaving 1 base not matched to a gene. In germline, CDR1 is MDHEN, CDR2 SYDVKM. DNA of the CDR3: TGTGCCAGCAGGGGGACAGGGGGCAATGAGCAGTTCTTC. This codes for CASRGTGGNEQFF. Variable domain in full (rest from reference TRBV28 and TRBJ2-1): DVKVTQSSRYLVKRTGEKVFLECVQDMDHENMFWYRQDPGLGLRLIYFSYDVKMKEKGDIPEGYSVSREKKERFSLILESASTNQTSMYLCASRGTGGNEQFFGPGTRLTVL.